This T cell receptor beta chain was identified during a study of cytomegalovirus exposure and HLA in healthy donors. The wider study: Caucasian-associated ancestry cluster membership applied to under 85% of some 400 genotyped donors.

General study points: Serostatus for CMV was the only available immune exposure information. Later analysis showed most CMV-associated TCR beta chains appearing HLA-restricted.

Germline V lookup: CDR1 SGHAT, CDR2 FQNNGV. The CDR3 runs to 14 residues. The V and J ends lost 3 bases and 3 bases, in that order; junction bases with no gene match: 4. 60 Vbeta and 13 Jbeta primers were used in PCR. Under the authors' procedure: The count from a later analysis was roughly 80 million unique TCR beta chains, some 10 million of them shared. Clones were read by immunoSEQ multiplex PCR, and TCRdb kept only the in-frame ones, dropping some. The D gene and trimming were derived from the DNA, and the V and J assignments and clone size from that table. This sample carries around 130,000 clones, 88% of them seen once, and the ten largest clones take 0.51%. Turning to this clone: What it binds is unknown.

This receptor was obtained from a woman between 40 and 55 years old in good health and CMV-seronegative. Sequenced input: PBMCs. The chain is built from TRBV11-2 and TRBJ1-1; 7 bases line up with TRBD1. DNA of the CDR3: TGTGCCAGCAGCTTGGGCAGGGGGTACACTGAAGCTTTCTTT. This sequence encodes CASSLGRGYTEAFF.